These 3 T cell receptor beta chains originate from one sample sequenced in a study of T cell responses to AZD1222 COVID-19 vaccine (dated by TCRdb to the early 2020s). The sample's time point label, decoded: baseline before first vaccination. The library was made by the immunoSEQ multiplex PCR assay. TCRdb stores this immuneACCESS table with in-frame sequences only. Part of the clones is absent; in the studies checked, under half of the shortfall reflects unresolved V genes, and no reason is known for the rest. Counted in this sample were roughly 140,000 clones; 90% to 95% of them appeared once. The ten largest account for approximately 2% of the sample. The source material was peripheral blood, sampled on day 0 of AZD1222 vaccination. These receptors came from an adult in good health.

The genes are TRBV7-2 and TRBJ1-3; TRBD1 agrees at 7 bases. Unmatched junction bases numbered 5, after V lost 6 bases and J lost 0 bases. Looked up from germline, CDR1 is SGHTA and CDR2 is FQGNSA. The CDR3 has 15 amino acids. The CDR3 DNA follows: TGTGCCAGCAGTCTATCAGGGGGCTCTGGAAACACCATATATTTT. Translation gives CASSLSGGSGNTIYF.

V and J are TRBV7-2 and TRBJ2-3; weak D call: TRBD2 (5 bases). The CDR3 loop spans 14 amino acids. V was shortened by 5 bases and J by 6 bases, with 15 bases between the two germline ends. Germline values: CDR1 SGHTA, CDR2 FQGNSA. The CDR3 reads CASSAVTRKDTQYF. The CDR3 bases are TGTGCCAGCAGCGCAGTCACTAGGAAGGATACGCAGTATTTT.

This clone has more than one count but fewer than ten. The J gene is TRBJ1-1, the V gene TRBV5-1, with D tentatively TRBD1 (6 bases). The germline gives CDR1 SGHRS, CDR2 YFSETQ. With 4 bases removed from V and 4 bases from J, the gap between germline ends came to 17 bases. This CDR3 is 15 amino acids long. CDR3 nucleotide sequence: TGCGCCAGCAGCCTGGAGAGTGGGGGGCGCACTGAAGCTTTCTTT. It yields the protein CASSLESGGRTEAFF.